One and the same sample provided the 6 T cell receptor beta chains below, sequenced in a study of long-term antiretroviral therapy in people with HIV. At the survey level, the v3.0 immunoSEQ assay was run. The protocol was immunoSEQ multiplex PCR, while the TCRdb copy is restricted to in-frame clones and leaves out a portion. The repertoire consists of approximately 25,000 clones, with around 76% occurring once and the leading ten covering around 4.8%. Sequences were derived from unsorted PBMCs, sampled 0.5 years after starting antiretroviral therapy. The receptors come from a woman aged 40 to 49 with HIV.

The chain employs TRBV7-8 and TRBJ1-1; no firm D call. CDR1 is SGHVS, CDR2 FQNEAQ, per germline. CDR3 length: 14 amino acids. V lost 5 bases to trimming and J lost 3 bases, with 13 bases between them. The CDR3 sequence: CASSRRTGDTEAFF. The CDR3 bases are TGTGCCAGCAGCCGAAGGACCGGCGACACTGAAGCTTTCTTT.

The chain recombines TRBV6-5 with TRBJ2-1; D ambiguous. Germline loops: CDR1 MNHEY, CDR2 SVGAGI. This CDR3 is 13 amino acids long. Trimming took off 8 bases at V and 11 bases at J, with 19 bases between the two ends. The CDR3 DNA sequence: TGTGCCAGCCGACCGGCAGGTGGTATGAAGCAGTTCTTC. Translation: CASRPAGGMKQFF.

The chain links TRBV4-2 to TRBJ1-1; no reliable D call. Deletions cut 1 base from V and 1 base from J, with 7 bases between. The germline gives CDR1 LGHNA, CDR2 YNFKEQ. This CDR3 comprises 14 residues. The DNA of the CDR3 is TGTGCCAGCAGCCAAGCCCATAGGAACACTGAAGCTTTCTTT. Translated, it gives CASSQAHRNTEAFF.

J is TRBJ1-2 and V is TRBV27, with TRBD1 matching 10 bases. In germline, CDR1 is MNHEY, CDR2 SMNVEV (reference sequence). This CDR3 region has 18 residues. V dropped 5 bases and J dropped 8; count of bases not matched to a gene: 20. CDR3 region: CASSMTPIGTGALIGYTF. The CDR3 bases are TGTGCCAGCAGTATGACGCCGATCGGGACAGGGGCGCTAATCGGCTACACCTTC.

This chain uses TRBV29-1 with TRBJ2-5; D may be TRBD1 or TRBD2 (5 bases each). Trimming removed 4 bases from V and 5 bases from J, with 11 bases in between. CDR1 is SQVTM, CDR2 ANQGSEA, per germline. This CDR3 has 12 amino acids. CDR3 bases: TGCAGCGTTGTAACGGGGCAGGAGACCCAGTACTTC. This sequence encodes CSVVTGQETQYF. Supplemented by reference TRBV29-1 and TRBJ2-5, the full variable domain reads SAVISQKPSRDICQRGTSLTIQCQVDSQVTMMFWYRQQPGQSLTLIATANQGSEATYESGFVIDKFPISRPNLTFSTLTVSNMSPEDSSIYLCSVVTGQETQYFGPGTRLLVL.

The sample holds one count of this clone. The V and J genes are TRBV2 and TRBJ2-6, with TRBD1 matching 7 bases. V lost 1 base to trimming and J lost 0 bases; unmatched junction nucleotides: 12. The CDR3 totals 20 residues. CDR1 and CDR2 from the germline V gene are SNHLY and FYNNEI. The CDR3 loop is CASSEGSGQAVNSGANVLTF. CDR3 in DNA: TGTGCCAGCAGTGAAGGGTCCGGACAGGCCGTAAACTCTGGGGCCAACGTCCTGACTTTC.